The 20 T cell receptor beta chains below all came from one sample that was sequenced in a study of human T cells and chemical hapten exposure. Time point reported: healthy volunteer bleed at 2 weeks. Whole blood that had not been fractionated was the source of extracted total RNA. A single record per CDR3 protein comes from TCRdb applying MiXCR to the RACE reads. Here the sample spans 75,000 to 100,000 distinct CDR3 sequences, about 8.8% being singletons. The sequenced sample consisted of whole blood. These receptors were collected from a female donor in good health. Some clones in this sample may be carry-over from other donors' samples.

In this sample, this clonotype turned up a few times. The chain couples TRBV28 to TRBJ2-7, with D hard to call. This CDR3 is 15 amino acids long. Germline CDR1 and CDR2: MDHEN and SYDVKM. Trimming stripped 8 bases from V and 3 bases from J, with 20 bases between. The CDR3 DNA sequence: TGTGCCAGCGGACCGGGCGCCCTGGACCACTACGAGCAGTACTTC. Translation: CASGPGALDHYEQYF. Using reference TRBV28 and TRBJ2-7 for the parts outside the CDR3, the full variable domain is DVKVTQSSRYLVKRTGEKVFLECVQDMDHENMFWYRQDPGLGLRLIYFSYDVKMKEKGDIPEGYSVSREKKERFSLILESASTNQTSMYLCASGPGALDHYEQYFGPGTRLTVT.

The chain carries TRBV20-1 and TRBJ2-3; D is ambiguous. V shed 0 bases and J shed 1 base, with 5 bases lying between them. Germline lookup yields CDR1 DFQATT and CDR2 SNEGSKA (reference sequence). The CDR3 covers 13 residues. The CDR3 protein is CSARDPRTDTQYF. DNA of the CDR3: TGCAGTGCTAGAGATCCCCGCACAGATACGCAGTATTTT.

A note on this clonotype: Relative to the germline gene, one junction end is altered; a read error may explain this. The chain has TRBV28 and TRBJ2-6; D gene uncertain. Germline V lookup: CDR1 MDHEN, CDR2 SYDVKM. The CDR3 spans 12 residues. The CDR3 coding sequence is TGTACCAGCCTGGGTGGGGCCAACGTCCTGACTTTC. Protein: CTSLGGANVLTF.

With respect to this clonotype: The junction and the germline gene differ at one end; a read error may be behind it. The J gene is TRBJ2-1, the V gene TRBV2; 9 nucleotides line up with TRBD2. CDR3 length: 16 residues. Germline V CDR1 and CDR2: SNHLY, FYNNEI. The CDR3 protein is CASREEREEFYNEQFF. CDR3 bases: TGTGCCAGCAGGGAAGAGCGGGAGGAATTTTACAATGAGCAGTTCTTC.

This clonotype was recorded at least ten times. This rearrangement joins TRBV6-2 or TRBV6-3 to TRBJ2-1; D perhaps matches TRBD2 (5 bases). Germline values: CDR1 MNHEY, CDR2 SVGEGT. CDR3 length: 15 amino acids. The V and J ends lost 5 bases and 0 bases respectively, with 11 bases between them. The DNA for the CDR3 is TGTGCCAGCAGTCGCACCGGGATCTCCTACAATGAGCAGTTCTTC. Its protein product is CASSRTGISYNEQFF.

V is TRBV4-1 and J is TRBJ2-1, with 10 bases lining up with TRBD2. Trimming at V came to 3 bases and at J to 7 bases, leaving 0 bases not matched to a gene. This CDR3 spans 13 amino acids. CDR1 MGHRA and CDR2 YSYEKL come from the germline V gene. CDR3 DNA: TGCGCCAGCAGCCAGGGACTAGCGAATGAGCAGTTCTTC. It codes for CASSQGLANEQFF.

This clonotype was found many times. The V call is TRBV15, the J call TRBJ2-2, with unresolved D. The CDR3 has 13 residues. CDR1 and CDR2 from the germline V gene are LNHNV and YYDKDF (reference sequence). Trimming removed 0 bases from V and 5 bases from J, with 4 bases in between. CDR3: CATSRDGTGELFF. The CDR3 coding sequence is TGTGCCACCAGCAGAGATGGGACCGGGGAGCTGTTTTTT.

There are a few counts of this clonotype. The chain is built from TRBV12-3 or TRBV12-4 and TRBJ2-5; 10 bases align to TRBD2. With V trimmed by 5 bases and J by 3 bases, 6 bases remained unmatched. There are 15 residues in the CDR3. The CDR3 loop is CASSRGLAKKETQYF. Written as DNA, the CDR3 is TGTGCCAGCAGTCGGGGACTAGCGAAGAAAGAGACCCAGTACTTC.

This clonotype was found many times. The V call is TRBV9, the J call TRBJ2-3; possibly TRBD2 for D (5 bases). CDR1 and CDR2 (germline): SGDLS, YYNGEE. V was clipped by 4 bases and J by 5 bases, with 20 bases between them. The CDR3 consists of 16 residues. CDR3 sequence reads: CASSPPRSLEGDTQYF. Here the CDR3 DNA reads TGTGCCAGCAGCCCCCCGCGCAGTCTTGAGGGAGATACGCAGTATTTT.

This clonotype was counted only a few times. Sequence at one end of the junction differs from germline and may be a read error. The chain combines TRBV20-1 with TRBJ1-4; a possible D gene is TRBD1 (6 bases). The CDR3 is 13 residues long. Germline V gene data show CDR1 as DFQATT and CDR2 as SNEGSKA (reference sequence). The chain's CDR3 is CSARDSTKEKLFF. The CDR3 nucleotides read TGCAGTGCTAGGGACAGTACTAAGGAAAAACTGTTTTTT.

In this sample, this clonotype turned up a few times. This chain joins TRBV5-6 and TRBJ2-3, with D possibly being TRBD2 (6 bases). This CDR3 has 18 residues. Germline V gene data show CDR1 as SGHDT and CDR2 as YYEEEE. Between the trimmed V and J ends, which lost 2 bases and 2 bases, there was a span of 21 bases. The CDR3 nucleotides read TGTGCCAGCAGCTTCGTGGGGAAACCGGGACTTAACACAGATACGCAGTATTTT. This translates into CASSFVGKPGLNTDTQYF.

This clonotype was detected many times. This chain links TRBV30 with TRBJ2-3; D gene unclear. Trimming left V 7 bases short and J 3 bases short, with 14 bases between. The CDR3 has 13 residues. Germline V gene data show CDR1 as GTSNPN and CDR2 as SVGIG (reference sequence). The CDR3 sequence: CASRHPETDTQYF. The CDR3 DNA is TGTGCCTCCCGACACCCCGAGACAGATACGCAGTATTTT.

This clonotype came up a few times. The chain's CDR3 is CASSRPQETQYF. DNA of the CDR3: TGTGCCAGCAGTCGACCGCAAGAGACCCAGTACTTC. V and J are TRBV12-3 or TRBV12-4 and TRBJ2-5; no clear D gene. Trimming removed 5 bases from V and 2 bases from J, with 6 bases in between. This CDR3 is built from 12 residues.

This clonotype was seen a handful of times. The chain employs TRBV28 and TRBJ1-5; D remains ambiguous. Germline assignment: CDR1 MDHEN and CDR2 SYDVKM. Trimming shortened V by 5 bases and J by 7 bases, and 9 bases separated the two germline ends. The CDR3 runs to 12 residues. The CDR3 loop is CASSKADQPQHF. The CDR3, as DNA: TGTGCCAGCAGTAAGGCGGACCAGCCCCAGCATTTT.

This clonotype was counted between two and nine times. J is TRBJ2-3 and V is TRBV7-9, with 13 bases fitting TRBD2. The length of the CDR3 is 17 residues. CDR1 and CDR2 (germline): SEHNR, FQNEAQ (reference sequence). V shed 4 bases, J shed 2 bases, and the junction held 6 bases outside the gene matches. The CDR3 DNA reads TGTGCCAGCAGCTCAATTACTAGCGGGAGGGCCACAGATACGCAGTATTTT. The encoded protein is CASSSITSGRATDTQYF.

There are many counts of this clonotype. The CDR3 DNA reads as TGTGCCAGCAGTTTTGTGGGTGAGCAGTTCTTC. Encoded protein: CASSFVGEQFF. This chain uses TRBV27 with TRBJ2-1; D gene ambiguous. The length of the CDR3 is 11 residues. Germline V gene lookup returns CDR1 MNHEY and CDR2 SMNVEV (reference sequence). V lost 3 bases and J 9 bases, leaving 6 bases between the germline ends.

This chain uses TRBV7-8 with TRBJ1-2, with 8 bases matching TRBD1. Germline lookup yields CDR1 SGHVS and CDR2 FQNEAQ. The CDR3 spans 16 residues. Trimming cost V 0 bases and J 4 bases; bases outside gene matches: 7. The CDR3 sequence is CASSLAQGAQVYGYTF. For the CDR3, the DNA is TGTGCCAGCAGCTTAGCGCAGGGGGCGCAGGTCTATGGCTACACCTTC.

The genes are TRBV7-8 and TRBJ2-5, with D perhaps TRBD1 (5 bases). This CDR3 is 14 amino acids long. The V gene's germline CDR1 is SGHVS and CDR2 FQNEAQ. V was shortened by 6 bases and J by 0 bases, with 11 bases between the two germline ends. In DNA form, the CDR3 reads TGTGCCAGCAGGAACACAGGAAACCAAGAGACCCAGTACTTC. It encodes CASRNTGNQETQYF.

This clonotype has a count of ten or more. The V call is TRBV29-1, the J call TRBJ1-1; D is undetermined. The CDR3 spans 12 residues. CDR1 and CDR2 from the germline V gene are SQVTM and ANQGSEA. The V end lost 8 bases, the J end lost 5 bases, and 15 bases lay between the germline ends. The CDR3 is CSPMRGITEAFF. The CDR3 nucleotides are TGCAGCCCTATGCGGGGTATTACTGAAGCTTTCTTT.

This clonotype was counted only a few times. The chain recombines TRBV29-1 with TRBJ2-2; a weak D match, TRBD2 (5 bases). This CDR3 spans 12 amino acids. CDR1 and CDR2 (germline): SQVTM, ANQGSEA. V was trimmed by 4 bases and J by 3 bases, leaving 6 bases between them. The CDR3 protein is CSVVRDTGELFF. The CDR3 nucleotides read TGCAGCGTTGTGCGGGACACCGGGGAGCTGTTTTTT.